This T cell receptor (beta chain) came from a study of T cell changes during pregnancy in multiple sclerosis. The CDR3 has 14 amino acids. Trimming removed 10 bases from V and 3 bases from J; junction bases left unmatched: 9. CDR1 MDHEN and CDR2 SYDVKM come from the germline V gene. Generated by immunoSEQ multiplex PCR, the TCRdb table keeps only in-frame clones and is missing some. The sample has around 84,000 clones, over 85% seen once. The receptor's source is a female donor in good health, enrolled as a control in a pregnancy study. The rearrangement links TRBV28 to TRBJ1-1; 9 bases are a match to TRBD1. The material was peripheral blood, obtained in the second trimester of pregnancy. CDR3 nucleotides: TGTGCCACCGACGGACAGGGGAGGGACACTGAAGCTTTCTTT. Amino acids: CATDGQGRDTEAFF.